This T cell receptor (beta chain) was identified during a study of cytomegalovirus exposure and HLA in healthy donors. Study-wide background: Clustering assigned about 76% of the approximately 390 genotyped donors to the Caucasian-associated ancestry cluster.

Nominally healthy donors provided the samples, though records likely missed some immune exposures. Findings and limits, study-wide: A link between a missense DCLRE1C variant and TCR beta V- and J-gene trimming emerged from a later analysis. In a later analysis, an Asian-associated ancestry cluster reportedly showed fewer N-insertions than the approximately 700-donor mean.

Points on this clone: Its antigen is not identified.

The PCR used 60 Vbeta and 13 Jbeta primers. Generated by immunoSEQ multiplex PCR, the TCRdb table keeps only in-frame clones and is missing some. This sample has about 77,000 clones; roughly four fifths occur once, and the top ten carry around 4.5%. The clonotype originates from a man in his forties or fifties in good health and CMV-seronegative. The sequencing input was PBMCs.

The CDR3 loop reads CASSRGREGLVRETQYF. The CDR3 region has the DNA TGTGCCAGCAGCCGGGGGCGGGAGGGCTTGGTACGGGAGACCCAGTACTTC. The rearrangement links TRBV7-8 to TRBJ2-5, with 9 positions matching TRBD2. The CDR3 runs 17 residues. Germline CDR1 is SGHVS and CDR2 is FQNEAQ. V was clipped by 5 bases and J by 5 bases; unmatched bases: 15.